This TCR beta chain was captured by sequencing in a study of blood T cell repertoires in COVID-19. CDR3 size: 17 residues. Trimming shortened V by 0 bases and J by 4 bases, and 19 bases separated the two germline ends. The germline CDR1 and CDR2 sequences are SGHAT and FQNNGV. The repertoire was sequenced with immunoSEQ multiplex PCR; TCRdb's copy has only in-frame clones and lacks some. The profile shows roughly 64,000 clones, over 75% of them singletons. The sample holds a few counts of this clone. The rearrangement links TRBV11-2 to TRBJ2-7; D is uncertain. The sequence came from a middle-aged man with active COVID-19. Sequenced material: peripheral blood. CDR3 coding DNA: TGTGCCAGCAGCTTAGAGACCGATAGCTGGAATCCGTACGAGCAGTACTTC. Residues: CASSLETDSWNPYEQYF.